This T cell receptor (beta chain) comes out of a study of shared clonotypes between healthy human individuals (dated by TCRdb to the early 2020s). For the wider study: Three men and a couple of women, aged 18 to 49 years, made up the cohort. Each donor's leukapheresis produced roughly between roughly 0.85 and 9.5 billion PBMCs. Per donor, three plates each were used for CD4 naive and CD4 memory, two for CD8 naive, and one for CD8 memory. To estimate repertoire size and how much clonotypes are shared between individuals, the study performed deep sequencing of blood TCR repertoires from a handful of healthy adults. To increase sequencing depth and limit assay-specific biases, TCR repertoire library preparation and sequencing were carried out by different laboratories using diverse techniques. Results and caveats for the whole study, not just this receptor: Larger estimated clonotype richness was generally found for naive subsets than for memory subsets. Rarefaction of sorted-subset datasets indicated incomplete sequencing despite the large sequencing depth. Sharing across a few donors was observed for around 4.8% of naive CD4, 3% to 4% of naive CD8, 2.3% of memory CD4, and 0.4% of memory CD8 clonotypes. Pairwise subsampling indicated that sequencing depth was expected to affect the degree of clonotype sharing among donors. Because the study included only a small number of donors, the genetic and exposure-history diversity represented was limited. Compared with non-shared clonotypes, the clonotypes found in all four sorted-subset donors had higher generation probabilities. Sampling was restricted to blood, and TCR repertoires in tissue are likely to differ from TCR repertoires in blood.

TCR CDR3 regions were amplified from genomic DNA by multiplex PCR using the deep immunoSEQ assay. For each cell subset, the extracted genomic DNA was distributed evenly across all wells of several immunoSEQ 96-well plates, and each plate served as one replicate. For sorted subsets, around 0.2 ug of genomic DNA, equivalent to around 30,000 T cell genomes, went into each replicate PCR. Purified libraries were measured with a Qubit 3.0 fluorometer, size-checked on a Bioanalyzer 2100, and measured again with the KAPA Library Quantification kit. A separate single-read 150-cycle Illumina NextSeq 550 flow cell was used to sequence each immunoSEQ 96-well plate. From the authors' description of their analysis: The immunoSEQ output contained only junctional sequences without quality scores, so filtering could not match that applied to full-length reads. To assign V/J genes and CDR3, sequences were annotated against IMGT germline references using PyIR, a Python wrapper for IgBLAST v1.9. Reads with weak V/J assignments (E-value above 1e-6), missing CDR3, stop codons, out-of-frame junctions, or ambiguous translated residues were removed. A V3J clonotype was defined by an identical inferred V gene, J gene, and CDR3 amino acid sequence. The percentage overlap between two repertoires was calculated by dividing the number of shared unique clonotypes by the size of the smaller repertoire. Three approaches were used to assess repertoire richness: RTK rarefaction, the Chao1 estimator, and Recon v2.1 estimates of unobserved clonotypes. Generation probabilities for all TCRbeta clonotypes obtained by the gDNA method from a handful of donors were computed using OLGA. TCRdb carries this immuneACCESS record with in-frame sequences only. Its versions omit some clonotypes, under half of them owing to an unresolved V gene in the studies checked, with the rest unexplained. From that table come the V and J calls and clone size; the DNA was used to work out D and trimming. The sample table contains some 1.5 million clones; only one count was recorded for approximately 98% of them. The ten largest clones take up around 0.45% of the sample.

The donors were healthy, HIV-negative adults with no recently reported acute infections or vaccinations. Every donor was a Caucasian adult living in Nashville, Tennessee, USA. CD4+ T cells were enriched by magnetic negative selection; naive cells were then positively selected on CD45RA, and the negative fraction formed the memory subset. After blood collection by leukapheresis, PBMCs were isolated using Ficoll-Histopaque density gradient centrifugation and then cryopreserved in the vapor phase of liquid nitrogen. Analytical flow cytometry was used to check the purity and quantity of every magnetically sorted T cell population. Genomic DNA was isolated from each sorted fraction and quantified by UV absorbance on a Nanodrop 2000c. For this clone: Which antigen it targets is not known. Per-nucleotide qualities are absent, and no much larger clonotype sits a single base away.

The germline ends are 10 bases apart after V is trimmed by 1 base and J by 1 base. Inclusive of the bounding cysteine and phenylalanine, the CDR3 is 15 residues long. The retained sequence is limited to the CDR3, 45 bases, with the frame set at the first base. CDR1 and CDR2 are drawn from the germline V gene: SGHVS, FNYEAQ. Sequenced sample: naive CD4+ T cells sorted from blood. The cell subset or site tag for this specimen amounts to: CD45RA+ positively selected. This sequence uses TRBV7-6 and TRBJ1-2, with the D gene not clear enough to name. The receptor comes from a man aged 30-40 years in good health. In nucleotides, the sequence is TGTGCCAGCAGCTTAGGTGCAGCCAATAACTATGGCTACACCTTC. Its coded protein is CASSLGAANNYGYTF. Reference TRBV7-6 and TRBJ1-2 proteins supply the regions before and after the CDR3; the full variable domain is: GAGVSQSPRYKVTKRGQDVALRCDPISGHVSLYWYRQALGQGPEFLTYFNYEAQQDKSGLPNDRFSAERPEGSISTLTIQRTEQRDSAMYRCASSLGAANNYGYTFGSGTRLTVV.